The 16 T cell receptor beta chains below all came from one sample that was sequenced in a study of blood T cell repertoires in COVID-19. Sequencing was performed with immunoSEQ multiplex PCR; in TCRdb, only in-frame clones are kept and a portion is missing. The profile shows 59,000 or so clones, about 76% of them singletons. The sample comprised peripheral blood. The receptor source for this set is a woman older than 75 with active or convalescent COVID-19.

The V call is TRBV3-1 (or the pseudogene TRBV3-2), the J call TRBJ2-7; D ambiguous. The V end lost 0 bases, the J end lost 2 bases, and 8 bases lay between the germline ends. The CDR3 covers 14 residues. Looked up from germline, CDR1 is LGHDT and CDR2 is YNNKEL (reference sequence). CDR3 loop: CASSQDVPAYEQYF. As DNA, the CDR3 is TGTGCCAGCAGCCAAGATGTCCCCGCCTACGAGCAGTACTTC.

This CDR3 reads CASTTSGHSQETQYF. CDR3 nucleotides: TGTGCCAGCACCACGTCGGGACATTCCCAAGAGACCCAGTACTTC. This rearrangement joins TRBV25-1 to TRBJ2-5, with D possibly being TRBD1 (6 bases). V lost 7 bases to trimming and J lost 1 base, with 16 bases between them. Germline lookup yields CDR1 MGHDK and CDR2 SYGVNS. This CDR3 contains 15 residues.

This chain connects TRBV27 to TRBJ1-4; a possible D gene is TRBD1 (6 bases). Germline lookup yields CDR1 MNHEY and CDR2 SMNVEV (reference sequence). The CDR3 loop spans 15 amino acids. Trimming stripped 6 bases from V and 0 bases from J, with 11 bases between. The CDR3 sequence is CASRRTGTTNEKLFF. CDR3 DNA sequence: TGTGCCAGCAGACGAACAGGGACAACTAATGAAAAACTGTTTTTT.

V gene TRBV20-1 combines with J gene TRBJ1-2, with D possibly TRBD1 on 6 matching bases. The CDR3 has 14 amino acids. The V gene lost 6 bases and the J gene lost 2 bases, with 16 bases spanning the gap. The germline V gene encodes CDR1 DFQATT and CDR2 SNEGSKA (reference sequence). The CDR3 loop reads CSASTGTLNYGYTF. The CDR3 nucleotides are TGCAGTGCCAGTACGGGGACACTAAACTATGGCTACACCTTC.

This chain connects TRBV3-1 (or the pseudogene TRBV3-2) to TRBJ2-1; possible D gene TRBD2, 7 bases. The CDR3 consists of 14 residues. The germline V gene encodes CDR1 LGHDT and CDR2 YNNKEL (reference sequence). The V end was cut by 3 bases, the J end by 9 bases, with 15 bases between. The CDR3 bases are TGTGCCAGCAGCCAGGGTGGGGGGGCCTCTGAGCAGTTCTTC. Its protein product is CASSQGGGASEQFF.

The chain joins TRBV5-1 to TRBJ2-7; 11 nucleotides align to TRBD1. Unmatched junction bases numbered 2, after V lost 4 bases and J lost 2 bases. This CDR3 comprises 14 residues. CDR1 is SGHRS, CDR2 YFSETQ, per germline. CDR3 loop: CASSQGQGAYEQYF. The CDR3 DNA reads as TGCGCCAGCAGCCAGGGACAGGGGGCCTACGAGCAGTACTTC. The complete variable domain, with remaining parts taken from reference TRBV5-1 and TRBJ2-7, reads KAGVTQTPRYLIKTRGQQVTLSCSPISGHRSVSWYQQTPGQGLQFLFEYFSETQRNKGNFPGRFSGRQFSNSRSEMNVSTLELGDSALYLCASSQGQGAYEQYFGPGTRLTVT.

This clone has just a few counts. This chain connects TRBV19 to TRBJ1-1, with 7 bases lining up with TRBD1. Germline lookup yields CDR1 LNHDA and CDR2 SQIVND (reference sequence). With 6 bases clipped from V and 10 bases from J, the junction kept 11 bases outside the gene matches. CDR3 length equals 13 residues. The CDR3 DNA follows: TGTGCCAGTAGACCACAGGGGAATAAAGTAGCTTTCTTT. Protein product: CASRPQGNKVAFF.

The genes are TRBV28 and TRBJ2-7; D gene uncertain. Trimming took 7 bases from V and 2 from J, leaving 12 bases between them. The CDR3 contains 13 residues. Germline CDR1 MDHEN, CDR2 SYDVKM. This CDR3 is CASTPVEPYEQYF. CDR3 DNA sequence: TGTGCCAGCACCCCGGTGGAGCCCTACGAGCAGTACTTC.

The gene calls are TRBV4-2 and TRBJ2-7; the D gene is possibly TRBD1 (6 bases). V was shortened by 2 bases and J by 6 bases, with 14 bases between the two germline ends. The CDR3 loop spans 14 amino acids. Germline values: CDR1 LGHNA, CDR2 YNFKEQ. CDR3 sequence (DNA): TGTGCCAGCAGCCAATCGAAACAGGGAATCGAGCAGTACTTC. As protein: CASSQSKQGIEQYF.

The chain uses TRBV11-2 and TRBJ1-2; 7 bases fit TRBD1. CDR3 size: 13 residues. J was trimmed by 6 bases and V by 5 bases; bases with no gene match: 6. CDR1 is SGHAT, CDR2 FQNNGV, per germline. CDR3 DNA: TGTGCCAGCAGCCCCAGGGGGACGGATGGCTACACCTTC. It encodes CASSPRGTDGYTF.

V and J are TRBV29-1 and TRBJ1-1; D perhaps matches TRBD1 (6 bases). Germline lookup yields CDR1 SQVTM and CDR2 ANQGSEA. The CDR3 contains 16 residues. The V end lost 1 base, the J end lost 11 bases, and 26 bases lay between the germline ends. CDR3 sequence reads: CSVEAQGGGSLLRAFF. CDR3 bases: TGCAGCGTTGAAGCCCAGGGAGGGGGTAGTTTGTTGCGGGCTTTCTTT.

The chain has TRBV20-1 and TRBJ1-1; D gene uncertain. The CDR3 contains 10 residues. The V and J ends lost 6 bases and 8 bases respectively, with 10 bases between them. In germline, CDR1 is DFQATT, CDR2 SNEGSKA (reference sequence). The CDR3 spells CSAPRSEAFF. The CDR3 nucleotides are TGCAGTGCCCCCAGGTCCGAAGCTTTCTTT.

The chain carries TRBV4-3 and TRBJ1-2; TRBD1 is a possible D gene (6 bases). Germline V gene lookup returns CDR1 LGHNA and CDR2 YSLEER. V was shortened by 0 bases and J by 2 bases, with 10 bases between the two germline ends. The CDR3 is 15 amino acids. Here the CDR3 reads CASSQEGRGNYGYTF. CDR3 DNA sequence: TGCGCCAGCAGCCAAGAGGGCAGGGGCAACTATGGCTACACCTTC.

This rearrangement joins TRBV4-1 to TRBJ1-5; D possibly corresponds to TRBD1 (6 bases). This CDR3 has 17 amino acids. Trimming removed 4 bases from V and 4 bases from J, with 20 bases in between. Germline V lookup: CDR1 MGHRA, CDR2 YSYEKL. The CDR3 sequence: CASSRITGSADNQPQHF. CDR3 nucleotide sequence: TGCGCCAGCAGCCGGATTACAGGGTCGGCGGATAATCAGCCCCAGCATTTT.

This clone was observed a few times. The chain couples TRBV18 to TRBJ2-1; 10 bases match TRBD1. Germline-derived CDR1 and CDR2 are KGHSH and LQKENI. This CDR3 contains 14 residues. The V segment lost 5 bases and the J segment 6 bases; nucleotides outside the gene matches: 4. The CDR3 bases are TGTGCCAGCTCATTGACAGGGGGCTTCAATGAGCAGTTCTTC. Its translation is CASSLTGGFNEQFF.

The rearrangement uses TRBV6-4 and TRBJ1-1; D not certain. Germline loops: CDR1 MRHNA, CDR2 SNTAGT. Trimming left V 5 bases short and J 6 bases short, with 16 bases between. CDR3 length: 14 residues. The CDR3 here is CASSSEGWSAEAFF. In nucleotides, the CDR3 is TGTGCCAGCAGTTCTGAGGGTTGGAGCGCTGAAGCTTTCTTT.